Listed below are T cell receptor beta chains from one sample, sequenced in a study of tumor-infiltrating lymphocytes in primary liver carcinoma. TCRdb itself ran the multiplex PCR reads through MiXCR, one entry per CDR3 protein. The table has some 190,000 distinct CDR3 sequences, 70% to 90% seen once. The sequenced sample was tumor tissue from primary liver carcinoma. Receptors originate from a man aged 35 to 55 with primary liver carcinoma and hepatitis B virus infection. Each CDR3 is given with its conserved first and last residue. The order of the fields is clone size, D gene, CDR3 length, J gene, V gene, CDR3 protein, CDR3 DNA. D genes are given only for firm matches. Clone size appears in some rows only: once, few, many, or a class for an expanded clone.

abundance: many
d_gene: TRBD1
len: 15
j_gene: TRBJ2-3
v_gene: TRBV6-4
CDR3aa: CASSLTGGGTDTQYF
CDR3nt: TGTGCCAGCAGCCTGACAGGGGGTGGCACAGATACGCAGTATTTT

abundance: NA
d_gene: NA
len: 15
j_gene: TRBJ2-1
v_gene: TRBV5-8
CDR3aa: CASRPSVMGGYEQFF
CDR3nt: TGTGCCAGCAGACCCTCAGTAATGGGAGGCTATGAGCAATTCTTC

abundance: NA
d_gene: TRBD1
len: 13
j_gene: TRBJ2-7
v_gene: TRBV12-3/TRBV12-4
CDR3aa: CACRRTGVYEQYF
CDR3nt: TGTGCCTGCAGGAGGACAGGGGTCTACGAACAGTACTTC

abundance: NA
d_gene: NA
len: 15
j_gene: TRBJ2-7
v_gene: TRBV6-1
CDR3aa: CASSVGTVVYYEQYF
CDR3nt: TGTGCCAGCAGTGTTGGGACGGTGGTCTACTACGAGCAGTACTTC

abundance: NA
d_gene: TRBD1
len: 12
j_gene: TRBJ2-5
v_gene: TRBV29-1
CDR3aa: CSVWGTGYTQYF
CDR3nt: TGCAGCGTGTGGGGGACAGGGTATACCCAGTACTTC

abundance: NA
d_gene: TRBD2
len: 16
j_gene: TRBJ2-1
v_gene: TRBV11-1
CDR3aa: CVSSPRELAGVGEQFF
CDR3nt: TGTGTCAGCAGCCCCCGGGAACTAGCGGGAGTCGGGGAGCAATTCTTC

abundance: NA
d_gene: NA
len: 13
j_gene: TRBJ1-1
v_gene: TRBV12-3/TRBV12-4
CDR3aa: CASATTENTEAIF
CDR3nt: TGTGCCAGCGCCACGACGGAAAACACTGAAGCTATCTTT

abundance: NA
d_gene: NA
len: 13
j_gene: TRBJ2-1
v_gene: TRBV5-4
CDR3aa: CASSLSPYNEEFF
CDR3nt: TGTGCCAGCAGCCTCAGCCCCTACAATGAGGAGTTCTTC

abundance: NA
d_gene: NA
len: 15
j_gene: TRBJ1-2
v_gene: TRBV5-5
CDR3aa: CTSSIRPRGSYGYTF
CDR3nt: TGTACCAGCAGCATTCGGCCTCGGGGAAGCTATGGCTACACCTTC

abundance: NA
d_gene: NA
len: 13
j_gene: TRBJ2-5
v_gene: TRBV29-1
CDR3aa: CSVSFRGRETQYF
CDR3nt: TGCAGCGTTTCATTCAGAGGGAGGGAGACCCAGTACTTC

abundance: NA
d_gene: TRBD1
len: 17
j_gene: TRBJ2-3
v_gene: TRBV6-5
CDR3aa: CASTSETPGQGEDTQYF
CDR3nt: TGTGCCAGCACTTCCGAGACGCCGGGACAGGGGGAAGATACGCAGTATTTT

abundance: few
d_gene: NA
len: 13
j_gene: TRBJ2-7
v_gene: TRBV10-2
CDR3aa: CASSDSGEDEQYF
CDR3nt: TGCGCCAGCAGTGATTCAGGGGAAGACGAGCAGTACTTC

abundance: many
d_gene: NA
len: 14
j_gene: TRBJ1-2
v_gene: TRBV5-6
CDR3aa: CASSGRDVEHGYTF
CDR3nt: TGTGCCAGCAGCGGCCGGGACGTCGAGCATGGCTACACCTTC

abundance: NA
d_gene: TRBD2
len: 14
j_gene: TRBJ2-1
v_gene: TRBV5-1
CDR3aa: CVSSLRTSENEQFF
CDR3nt: TGCGTCAGCAGCTTGCGGACTAGTGAGAATGAGCAGTTCTTC

abundance: NA
d_gene: NA
len: 14
j_gene: TRBJ1-6
v_gene: TRBV19
CDR3aa: CASGGYRDSSPLHF
CDR3nt: TGTGCCTCGGGCGGGTACAGGGATAGTTCACCCCTCCACTTT

abundance: NA
d_gene: NA
len: 15
j_gene: TRBJ2-3
v_gene: TRBV12-3/TRBV12-4
CDR3aa: CASNPFASFSDTQYF
CDR3nt: TGTGCTAGCAATCCCTTCGCCTCGTTCTCAGATACGCAGTATTTT

abundance: NA
d_gene: NA
len: 15
j_gene: TRBJ2-5
v_gene: TRBV11-2
CDR3aa: CAISPRSASGVTQYF
CDR3nt: TGTGCCATCAGCCCCCGATCAGCCTCAGGGGTGACCCAGTACTTC

abundance: few
d_gene: NA
len: 15
j_gene: TRBJ1-2
v_gene: TRBV4-2
CDR3aa: CASSQGARSPCGYTF
CDR3nt: TGTGCCAGCAGCCAAGGCGCCAGGAGCCCTTGTGGCTACACCTTC

abundance: NA
d_gene: TRBD2
len: 16
j_gene: TRBJ2-2
v_gene: TRBV11-2
CDR3aa: CASSSSSGANTRELFF
CDR3nt: TGTGCTAGCAGCTCTTCTAGCGGCGCGAACACCCGGGAGCTGTTTTTT

abundance: NA
d_gene: NA
len: 12
j_gene: TRBJ2-3
v_gene: TRBV29-1
CDR3aa: CSIVLTTDTQCF
CDR3nt: TGCAGCATTGTTCTTACCACAGATACGCAGTGTTTT

abundance: NA
d_gene: TRBD2
len: 14
j_gene: TRBJ2-1
v_gene: TRBV5-1
CDR3aa: CANTLAGGYNDQFF
CDR3nt: TGCGCCAACACGTTAGCGGGAGGTTACAATGACCAGTTCTTC

abundance: NA
d_gene: NA
len: 15
j_gene: TRBJ2-7
v_gene: TRBV28
CDR3aa: CASSLDMGRFHEQNF
CDR3nt: TGTGCCAGCAGTTTAGACATGGGGCGCTTTCACGAGCAGAACTTC

abundance: NA
d_gene: NA
len: 14
j_gene: TRBJ1-1
v_gene: TRBV6-1
CDR3aa: CARSVIWGNTEAFF
CDR3nt: TGTGCCAGAAGTGTAATCTGGGGGAACACAGAAGCTTTCTTT

abundance: few
d_gene: TRBD1
len: 13
j_gene: TRBJ1-2
v_gene: TRBV20-1
CDR3aa: CSALVQGTYGYTF
CDR3nt: TGCAGTGCCCTCGTACAGGGGACCTATGGCTACACCTTC

abundance: medium-sized
d_gene: NA
len: 13
j_gene: TRBJ1-5
v_gene: TRBV6-1
CDR3aa: CASSEAKGQPQHF
CDR3nt: TGTGCCAGCAGTGAAGCGAAGGGCCAGCCCCAGCATTTT

abundance: NA
d_gene: NA
len: 18
j_gene: TRBJ1-2
v_gene: TRBV21-1
CDR3aa: CASSKAGTGDDCPWGYTF
CDR3nt: TGTGCCAGCAGCAAAGCCGGGACAGGGGACGATTGTCCTTGGGGCTACACCTTC

abundance: NA
d_gene: NA
len: 13
j_gene: TRBJ2-3
v_gene: TRBV5-4
CDR3aa: CASSETGRDTPYF
CDR3nt: TGTGCCAGCAGCGAAACAGGGAGAGATACGCCGTATTTT

abundance: once
d_gene: TRBD2
len: 20
j_gene: TRBJ2-3
v_gene: TRBV4-3
CDR3aa: CASNQDLPSGTSGRADTQFF
CDR3nt: TGTGCCAGCAACCAAGATCTTCCCTCCGGGACTAGCGGGAGAGCAGATACGCAGTTTTTT

abundance: NA
d_gene: NA
len: 15
j_gene: TRBJ2-7
v_gene: TRBV12-3/TRBV12-4
CDR3aa: CASRLTQHGLYEQYF
CDR3nt: TGTGCCAGCAGACTTACACAACATGGGCTCTACGAGCAGTACTTC

abundance: NA
d_gene: NA
len: 16
j_gene: TRBJ2-5
v_gene: TRBV5-4
CDR3aa: CASSIDSRGVGETQYF
CDR3nt: TGTGCCAGCAGCATAGATAGTAGGGGCGTCGGAGAGACCCAGTACTTC

abundance: NA
d_gene: TRBD2
len: 18
j_gene: TRBJ2-5
v_gene: TRBV4-2
CDR3aa: CTSSQDLRSGRALETRYF
CDR3nt: TGTACCAGCAGCCAAGACCTCCGCAGCGGGAGGGCCTTGGAGACCCGGTACTTC

abundance: NA
d_gene: NA
len: 15
j_gene: TRBJ2-2
v_gene: TRBV11-1
CDR3aa: CTSSLGGVNTRKLCF
CDR3nt: TGTACCAGCAGCCTTGGCGGGGTGAACACCAGGAAGCTGTGTTTT

abundance: NA
d_gene: NA
len: 14
j_gene: TRBJ2-1
v_gene: TRBV5-1
CDR3aa: CASSLELQTNEQFF
CDR3nt: TGCGCCAGTAGCTTGGAACTCCAAACCAATGAGCAGTTCTTC

abundance: NA
d_gene: NA
len: 15
j_gene: TRBJ2-7
v_gene: TRBV6-2/TRBV6-3
CDR3aa: CASSRPGGRANEQYF
CDR3nt: TGTGCCAGCAGCCGTCCCGGGGGCCGAGCTAATGAGCAGTACTTC

abundance: medium-sized
d_gene: TRBD1
len: 16
j_gene: TRBJ2-7
v_gene: TRBV11-2
CDR3aa: CASSLAGGPFDYEQYF
CDR3nt: TGTGCCAGCAGCTTAGCAGGGGGCCCCTTTGACTACGAGCAGTACTTC

abundance: NA
d_gene: NA
len: 13
j_gene: TRBJ1-1
v_gene: TRBV29-1
CDR3aa: CITVKVLNTEAFF
CDR3nt: TGCATCACTGTGAAGGTCTTGAACACTGAAGCTTTCTTT

abundance: NA
d_gene: NA
len: 13
j_gene: TRBJ1-1
v_gene: TRBV12-3/TRBV12-4
CDR3aa: CARSFSGADEAFF
CDR3nt: TGTGCCCGTAGTTTTTCAGGGGCCGATGAAGCTTTCTTT